These 13 T cell receptor beta chains were sequenced from one sample in a study of T cells in localized non-small cell lung cancer. Sequenced by immunoSEQ multiplex PCR; TCRdb stores in-frame clones only, minus some. The sample holds 25,000 to 30,000 clones, around nine tenths seen once. The input for sequencing was peripheral blood, taken before any cancer treatment. Receptors originate from a woman aged 18 to 49 with stage I lung adenocarcinoma.

The V and J genes are TRBV6-9 and TRBJ2-5, with TRBD1 matching over 7 bases. Germline trimming cut 2 bases from V and 4 bases from J; bases unmatched to any gene: 4. Germline V CDR1 and CDR2: MNHGY, SVAAGI. The CDR3 totals 14 residues. CDR3 coding DNA: TGTGCCAGCAGTTATCGGCCAGGGGGAGAGACCCAGTACTTC. Translating it yields CASSYRPGGETQYF.

The chain recombines TRBV25-1 with TRBJ2-7, with a weak D call TRBD1 (5 bases). CDR1 MGHDK and CDR2 SYGVNS come from the germline V gene. The CDR3 has 12 amino acids. V was clipped by 6 bases and J by 3 bases, with 9 bases between them. The CDR3 coding sequence is TGTGCCAGCAGCGACAGAGTCTACGAGCAGTACTTC. This gives the protein CASSDRVYEQYF.

J is TRBJ1-1 and V is TRBV5-4, with a possible D match to TRBD1 (5 bases). CDR1 is SGHNT and CDR2 is YYREEE in the germline V gene (reference sequence). Trimming shortened V by 2 bases and J by 0 bases, and 8 bases separated the two germline ends. CDR3 length: 14 amino acids. CDR3 amino acids: CASSLGVMNTEAFF. CDR3 in DNA: TGTGCCAGCAGCTTAGGGGTCATGAACACTGAAGCTTTCTTT.

To note about this clone: Other DNA sequences in this sample translate to the same CDR3. This chain connects TRBV5-4 to TRBJ2-7; 9 nucleotides line up with TRBD1. CDR1 and CDR2 from the germline V gene are SGHNT and YYREEE (reference sequence). The CDR3 is 15 residues long. V lost 6 bases, J lost 2 bases, and 9 bases stayed unmatched. The CDR3 reads CASTPDRGEAYEQYF. The CDR3 bases are TGTGCCAGCACTCCGGACAGGGGCGAAGCCTACGAGCAGTACTTC.

The V call is TRBV9, the J call TRBJ2-5; D is unresolved. CDR3 length equals 13 residues. V was clipped by 4 bases and J by 5 bases, with 12 bases between them. Germline assignment: CDR1 SGDLS and CDR2 YYNGEE. The CDR3 loop is CASSSGQRETQYF. In DNA, the CDR3 is TGTGCCAGCAGCTCCGGGCAGAGGGAGACCCAGTACTTC.

The chain joins TRBV29-1 to TRBJ1-4; tentative D call: TRBD1 (5 bases). Trimming pared 7 bases from V and 6 bases from J, leaving 15 bases between. The CDR3 spans 13 residues. Germline V gene data show CDR1 as SQVTM and CDR2 as ANQGSEA. This chain's CDR3 is CSADLGTDEKLFF. The CDR3 DNA reads as TGCAGCGCAGACCTCGGGACGGATGAAAAACTGTTTTTT.

This chain uses TRBV11-2 with TRBJ2-1, with 9 bases identical to TRBD2. The CDR3 is 19 amino acids. Germline CDR1 and CDR2: SGHAT and FQNNGV. V was clipped by 0 bases and J by 3 bases; unmatched bases: 12. The CDR3 is CASSLDQVVAGELYNEQFF. Written as DNA, the CDR3 is TGTGCCAGCAGCTTAGATCAAGTGGTAGCGGGAGAGCTCTACAATGAGCAGTTCTTC.

The chain joins TRBV5-1 to TRBJ1-2; TRBD1 agrees at 7 bases. The germline CDR1 and CDR2 sequences are SGHRS and YFSETQ. The junction had 1 base not matched to a gene; V was cut back by 0 bases and J by 2 bases. The CDR3 has 14 residues. CDR3 sequence reads: CASSLATGNYGYTF. The DNA for the CDR3 is TGCGCCAGCAGCTTGGCGACAGGGAACTATGGCTACACCTTC.

The rearrangement uses TRBV5-1 and TRBJ2-7; D gene uncertain. This CDR3 has 13 residues. Germline V gene data show CDR1 as SGHRS and CDR2 as YFSETQ. With 5 bases removed from V and 3 bases from J, the gap between germline ends came to 12 bases. As DNA, the CDR3 is TGCGCCAGCAGGAATGCAGCAAACTACGAGCAGTACTTC. This translates into CASRNAANYEQYF.

This sequence joins TRBV7-9 and TRBJ1-5; D possibly corresponds to TRBD1 (5 bases). CDR1 is SEHNR, CDR2 FQNEAQ, per germline (reference sequence). The CDR3 covers 15 residues. V dropped 4 bases and J dropped 7 bases, with 17 bases sitting between them. CDR3 DNA: TGTGCCAGCAGCTCCTCCGGGACCCAAAGGCAGCCCCAGCATTTT. Protein: CASSSSGTQRQPQHF.

This clone showed up just a few times. The gene calls are TRBV4-2 and TRBJ1-1; D is undetermined. This CDR3 region has 13 residues. Per germline, CDR1 LGHNA and CDR2 YNFKEQ. V was shortened by 1 base and J by 3 bases, with 6 bases between the two germline ends. CDR3 sequence: CASSQGRYTEAFF. CDR3 nucleotides: TGTGCCAGCAGCCAAGGGCGGTACACTGAAGCTTTCTTT.

The gene calls are TRBV6-5 and TRBJ1-1; possible D gene TRBD1, 5 bases. CDR3 size: 15 residues. V was shortened by 2 bases and J by 11 bases, with 21 bases between the two germline ends. The germline V gene has CDR1 MNHEY and CDR2 SVGAGI. CDR3 amino acids: CASSYGRRGSVYAFF. The CDR3 nucleotides read TGTGCCAGCAGTTACGGCCGGCGGGGCTCGGTTTACGCTTTCTTT.

The chain recombines TRBV2 with TRBJ2-1, with D unclear. Per the germline V gene, CDR1 is SNHLY and CDR2 is FYNNEI. The CDR3 has 14 residues. V lost 11 bases, J lost 0 bases, and 14 bases lay in between. This CDR3 is CARLNLGSYNEQFF. CDR3 DNA: TGTGCCCGCCTGAATTTGGGCTCCTACAATGAGCAGTTCTTC.